This T cell receptor (beta chain) was sequenced for a study of monozygotic twins with inflammatory bowel disease. TCRdb reanalyzed the 5' RACE reads, giving one entry per CDR3 protein sequence and no DNA. This repertoire includes a few hundred thousand distinct CDR3 sequences. To note about this clonotype: Its antigen is still unknown.

The CDR3 is 13 amino acids. CDR1 is ENHRY, CDR2 SYGVKD, per germline. Study outcomes and limitations: Fewer clonotypes were shared with others by IBD patients than by healthy twins, especially with disease activity.

This receptor was obtained from a human donor with ulcerative colitis or Crohn's disease, or a healthy co-twin of an affected twin (not recorded which). The sequenced sample consisted of blood. The J gene is TRBJ1-6, the V gene TRBV10-3; the TCRdb call, TRBD1, lacks DNA for checking. The CDR3 here is CAIRPGNGSPLHF.